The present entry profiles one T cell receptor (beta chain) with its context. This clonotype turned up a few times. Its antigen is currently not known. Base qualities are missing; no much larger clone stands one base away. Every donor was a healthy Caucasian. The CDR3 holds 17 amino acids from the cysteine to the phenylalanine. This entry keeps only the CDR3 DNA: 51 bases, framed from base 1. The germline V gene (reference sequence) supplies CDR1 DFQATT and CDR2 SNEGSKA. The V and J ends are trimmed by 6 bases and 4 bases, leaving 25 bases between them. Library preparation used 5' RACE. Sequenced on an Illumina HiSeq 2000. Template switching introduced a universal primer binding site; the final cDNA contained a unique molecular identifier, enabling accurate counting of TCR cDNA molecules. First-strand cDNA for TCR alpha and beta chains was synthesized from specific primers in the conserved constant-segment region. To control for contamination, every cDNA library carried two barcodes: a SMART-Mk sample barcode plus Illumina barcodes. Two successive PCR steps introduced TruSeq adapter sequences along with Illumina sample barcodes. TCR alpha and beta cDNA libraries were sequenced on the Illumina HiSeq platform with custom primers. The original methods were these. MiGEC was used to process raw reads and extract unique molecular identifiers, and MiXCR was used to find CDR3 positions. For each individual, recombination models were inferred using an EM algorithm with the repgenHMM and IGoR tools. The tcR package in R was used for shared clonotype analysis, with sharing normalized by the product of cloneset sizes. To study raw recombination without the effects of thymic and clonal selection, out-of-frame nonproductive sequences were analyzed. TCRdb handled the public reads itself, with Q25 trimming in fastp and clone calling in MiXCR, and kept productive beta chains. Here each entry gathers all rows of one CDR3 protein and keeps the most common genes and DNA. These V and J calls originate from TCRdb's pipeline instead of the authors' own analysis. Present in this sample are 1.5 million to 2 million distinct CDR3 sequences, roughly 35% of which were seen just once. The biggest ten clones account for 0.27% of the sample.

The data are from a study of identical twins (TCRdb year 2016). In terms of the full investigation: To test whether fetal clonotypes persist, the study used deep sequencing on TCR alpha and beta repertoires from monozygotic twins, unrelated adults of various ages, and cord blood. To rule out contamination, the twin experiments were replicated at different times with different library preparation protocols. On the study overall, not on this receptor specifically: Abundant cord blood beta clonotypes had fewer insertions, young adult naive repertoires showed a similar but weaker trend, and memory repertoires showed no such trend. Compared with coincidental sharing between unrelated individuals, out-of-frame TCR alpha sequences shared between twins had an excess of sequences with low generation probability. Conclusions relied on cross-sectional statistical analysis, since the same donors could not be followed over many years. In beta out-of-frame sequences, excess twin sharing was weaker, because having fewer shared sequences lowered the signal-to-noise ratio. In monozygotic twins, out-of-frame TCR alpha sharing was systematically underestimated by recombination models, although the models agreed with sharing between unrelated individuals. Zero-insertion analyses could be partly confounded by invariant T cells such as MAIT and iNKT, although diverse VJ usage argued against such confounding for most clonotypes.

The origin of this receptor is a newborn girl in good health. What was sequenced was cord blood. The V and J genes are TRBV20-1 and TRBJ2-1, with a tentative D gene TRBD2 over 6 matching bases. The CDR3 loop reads CSARRLGTGPAYNEQFF. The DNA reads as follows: TGCAGTGCCCGCCGACTAGGGACGGGCCCCGCATACAATGAGCAGTTCTTC.